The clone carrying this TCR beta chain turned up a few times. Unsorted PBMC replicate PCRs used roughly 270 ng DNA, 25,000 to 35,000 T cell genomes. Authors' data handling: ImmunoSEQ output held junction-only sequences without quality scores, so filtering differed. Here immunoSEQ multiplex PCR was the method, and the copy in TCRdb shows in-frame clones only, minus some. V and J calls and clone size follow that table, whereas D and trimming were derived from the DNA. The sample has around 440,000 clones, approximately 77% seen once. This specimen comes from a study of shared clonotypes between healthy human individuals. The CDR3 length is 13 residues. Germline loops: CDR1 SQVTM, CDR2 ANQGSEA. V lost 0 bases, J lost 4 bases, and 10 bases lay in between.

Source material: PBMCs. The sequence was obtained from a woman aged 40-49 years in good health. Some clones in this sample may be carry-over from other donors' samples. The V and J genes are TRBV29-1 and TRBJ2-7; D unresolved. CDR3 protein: CSVEDLYGYEQYF. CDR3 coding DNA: TGCAGCGTTGAAGATCTTTACGGATACGAGCAGTACTTC.